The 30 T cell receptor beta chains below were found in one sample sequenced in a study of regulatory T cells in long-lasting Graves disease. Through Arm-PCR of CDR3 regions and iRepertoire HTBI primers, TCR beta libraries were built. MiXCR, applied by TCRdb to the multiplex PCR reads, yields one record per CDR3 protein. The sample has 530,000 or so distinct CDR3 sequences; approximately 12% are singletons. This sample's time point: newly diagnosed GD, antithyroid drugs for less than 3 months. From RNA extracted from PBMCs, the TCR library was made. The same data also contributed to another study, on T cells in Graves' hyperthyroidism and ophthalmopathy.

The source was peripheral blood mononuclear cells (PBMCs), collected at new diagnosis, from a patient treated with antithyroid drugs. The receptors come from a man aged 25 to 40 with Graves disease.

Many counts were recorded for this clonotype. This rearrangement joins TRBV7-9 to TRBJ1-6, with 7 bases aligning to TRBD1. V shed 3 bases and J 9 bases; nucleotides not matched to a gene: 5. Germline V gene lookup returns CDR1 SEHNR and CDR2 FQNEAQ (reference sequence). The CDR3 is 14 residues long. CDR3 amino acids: CASSFGQDISPLHF. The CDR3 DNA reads TGTGCCAGCAGCTTCGGACAGGACATTTCACCCCTCCACTTT.

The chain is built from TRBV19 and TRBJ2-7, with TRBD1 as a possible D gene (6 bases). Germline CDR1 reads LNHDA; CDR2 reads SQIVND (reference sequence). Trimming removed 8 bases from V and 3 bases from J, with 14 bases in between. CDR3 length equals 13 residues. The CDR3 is CASPIDRFYEQYF. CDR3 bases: TGTGCCAGTCCCATCGACAGGTTCTACGAGCAGTACTTC.

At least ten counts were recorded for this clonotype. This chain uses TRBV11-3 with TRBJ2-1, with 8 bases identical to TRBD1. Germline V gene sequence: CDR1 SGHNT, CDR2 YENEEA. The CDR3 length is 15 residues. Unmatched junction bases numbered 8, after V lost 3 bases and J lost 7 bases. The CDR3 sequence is CASSFSTGAGNEQFF. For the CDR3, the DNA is TGTGCCAGCAGCTTCTCGACAGGGGCTGGAAATGAGCAGTTCTTC.

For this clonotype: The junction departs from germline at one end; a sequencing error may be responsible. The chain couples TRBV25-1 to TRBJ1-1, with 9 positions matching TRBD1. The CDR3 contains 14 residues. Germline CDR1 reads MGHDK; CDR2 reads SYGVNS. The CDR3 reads CASSEGTGNTGAFF. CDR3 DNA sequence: TGTGCCAGCAGTGAGGGGACAGGGAACACTGGAGCTTTCTTT.

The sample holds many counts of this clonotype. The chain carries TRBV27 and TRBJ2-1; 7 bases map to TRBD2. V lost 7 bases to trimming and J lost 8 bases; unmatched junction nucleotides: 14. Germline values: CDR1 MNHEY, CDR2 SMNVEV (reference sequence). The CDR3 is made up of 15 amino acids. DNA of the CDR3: TGTGCCAGCACTGATCTCGGGACTAAAAAATATGAGCAGTTCTTC. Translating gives CASTDLGTKKYEQFF.

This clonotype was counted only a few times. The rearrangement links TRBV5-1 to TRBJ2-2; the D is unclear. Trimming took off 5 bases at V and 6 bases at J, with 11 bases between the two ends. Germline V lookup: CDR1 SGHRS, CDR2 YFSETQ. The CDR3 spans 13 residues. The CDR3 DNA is TGCGCCAGCAGTCTTCAGGATGCCGGGGAGCTGTTTTTT. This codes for CASSLQDAGELFF.

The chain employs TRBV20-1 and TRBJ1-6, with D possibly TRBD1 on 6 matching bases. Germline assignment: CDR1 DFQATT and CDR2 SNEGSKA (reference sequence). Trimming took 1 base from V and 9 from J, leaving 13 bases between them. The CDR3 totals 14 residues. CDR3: CSARVAGGSSPLHF. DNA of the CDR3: TGCAGTGCTAGAGTCGCGGGGGGCAGTTCACCCCTCCACTTT.

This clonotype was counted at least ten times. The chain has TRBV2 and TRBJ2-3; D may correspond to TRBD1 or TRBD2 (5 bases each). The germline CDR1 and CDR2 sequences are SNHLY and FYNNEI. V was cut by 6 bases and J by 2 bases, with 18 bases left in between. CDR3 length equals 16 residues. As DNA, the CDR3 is TGTGCCAGCAGCACCCCCTCAGGGACCATCACAGATACGCAGTATTTT. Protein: CASSTPSGTITDTQYF.

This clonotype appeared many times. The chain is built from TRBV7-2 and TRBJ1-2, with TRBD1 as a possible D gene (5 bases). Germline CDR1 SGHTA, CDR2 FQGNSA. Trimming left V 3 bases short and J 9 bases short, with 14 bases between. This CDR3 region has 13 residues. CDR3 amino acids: CASSFSPTESYTF. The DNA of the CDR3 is TGTGCCAGCAGCTTCTCCCCGACAGAAAGCTACACCTTC.

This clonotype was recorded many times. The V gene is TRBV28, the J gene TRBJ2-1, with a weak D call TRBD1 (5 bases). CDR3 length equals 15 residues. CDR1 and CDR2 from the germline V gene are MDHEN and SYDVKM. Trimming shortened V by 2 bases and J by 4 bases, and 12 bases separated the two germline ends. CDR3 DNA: TGTGCCAGCAGTTTACAGGGTAGAACTTACAATGAGCAGTTCTTC. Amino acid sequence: CASSLQGRTYNEQFF.

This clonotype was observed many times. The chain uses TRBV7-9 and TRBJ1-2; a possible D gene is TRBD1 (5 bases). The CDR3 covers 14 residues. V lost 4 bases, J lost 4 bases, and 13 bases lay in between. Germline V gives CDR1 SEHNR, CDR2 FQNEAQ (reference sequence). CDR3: CASSSGPSSYGYTF. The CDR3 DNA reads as TGTGCCAGCAGCTCAGGGCCCTCTTCCTATGGCTACACCTTC.

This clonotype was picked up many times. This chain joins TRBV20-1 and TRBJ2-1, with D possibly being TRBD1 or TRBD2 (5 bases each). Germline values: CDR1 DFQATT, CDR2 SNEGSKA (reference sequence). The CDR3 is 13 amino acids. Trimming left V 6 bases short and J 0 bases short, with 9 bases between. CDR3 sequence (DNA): TGCAGTGCCAATGGGGGCTCCTACAATGAGCAGTTCTTC. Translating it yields CSANGGSYNEQFF.

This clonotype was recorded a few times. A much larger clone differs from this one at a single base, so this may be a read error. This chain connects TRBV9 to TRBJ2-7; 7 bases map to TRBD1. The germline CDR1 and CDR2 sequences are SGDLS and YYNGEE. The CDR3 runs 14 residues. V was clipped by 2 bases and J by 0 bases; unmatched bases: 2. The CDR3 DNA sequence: TGTGCCAGCAGCGTTGGGGACAGCTCCTACGAGCAGTACTTC. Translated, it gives CASSVGDSSYEQYF.

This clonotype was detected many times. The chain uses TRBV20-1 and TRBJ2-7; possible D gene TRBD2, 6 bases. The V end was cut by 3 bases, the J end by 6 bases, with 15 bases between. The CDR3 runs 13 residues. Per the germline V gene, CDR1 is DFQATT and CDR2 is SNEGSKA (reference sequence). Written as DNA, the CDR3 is TGCAGTGCTAGGGAGGGAGGCCTCCCCGAGCAGTACTTC. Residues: CSAREGGLPEQYF.

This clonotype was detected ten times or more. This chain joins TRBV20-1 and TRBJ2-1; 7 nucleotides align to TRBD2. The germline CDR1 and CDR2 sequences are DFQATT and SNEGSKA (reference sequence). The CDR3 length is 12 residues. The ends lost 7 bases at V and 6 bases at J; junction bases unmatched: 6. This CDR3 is CSGLAERNEQFF. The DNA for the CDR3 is TGCAGTGGGCTAGCGGAACGCAATGAGCAGTTCTTC.

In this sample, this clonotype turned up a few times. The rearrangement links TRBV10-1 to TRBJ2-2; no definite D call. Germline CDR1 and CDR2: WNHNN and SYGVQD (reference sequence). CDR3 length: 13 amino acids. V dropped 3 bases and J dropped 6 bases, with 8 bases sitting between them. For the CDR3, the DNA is TGCGCCAGCAGTGATGACTCGTCCGGGGAGCTGTTTTTT. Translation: CASSDDSSGELFF.

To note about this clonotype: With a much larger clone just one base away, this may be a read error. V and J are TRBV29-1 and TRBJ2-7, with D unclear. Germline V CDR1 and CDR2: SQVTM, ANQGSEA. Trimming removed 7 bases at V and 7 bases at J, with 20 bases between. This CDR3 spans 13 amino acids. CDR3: CSAFSPSYNEQYF. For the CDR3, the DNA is TGCAGCGCGTTCAGTCCCTCCTACAATGAGCAGTACTTC.

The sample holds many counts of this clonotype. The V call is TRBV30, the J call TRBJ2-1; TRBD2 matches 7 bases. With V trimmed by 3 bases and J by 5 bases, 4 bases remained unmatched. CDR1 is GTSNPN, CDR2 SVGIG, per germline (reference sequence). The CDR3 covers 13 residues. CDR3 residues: CAWSPGLHNEQFF. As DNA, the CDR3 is TGTGCCTGGAGCCCGGGACTACACAATGAGCAGTTCTTC. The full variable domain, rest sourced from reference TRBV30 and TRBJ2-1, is SQTIHQWPATLVQPVGSPLSLECTVEGTSNPNLYWYRQAAGRGLQLLFYSVGIGQISSEVPQNLSASRPQDRQFILSSKKLLLSDSGFYLCAWSPGLHNEQFFGPGTRLTVL.

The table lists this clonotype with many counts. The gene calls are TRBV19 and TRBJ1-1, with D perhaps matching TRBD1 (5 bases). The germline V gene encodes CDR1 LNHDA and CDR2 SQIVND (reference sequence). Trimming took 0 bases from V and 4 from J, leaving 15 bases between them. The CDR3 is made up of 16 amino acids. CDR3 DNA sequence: TGTGCCAGTAGTATAGATCCCGGGACGGGAATCACTGAAGCTTTCTTT. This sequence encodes CASSIDPGTGITEAFF.

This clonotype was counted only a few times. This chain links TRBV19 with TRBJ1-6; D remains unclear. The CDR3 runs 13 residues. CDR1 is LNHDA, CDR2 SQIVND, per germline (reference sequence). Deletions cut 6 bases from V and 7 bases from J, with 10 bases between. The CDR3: CASSPLGNSPLHF. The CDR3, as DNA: TGTGCCAGTAGCCCCCTGGGGAATTCACCCCTCCACTTT.

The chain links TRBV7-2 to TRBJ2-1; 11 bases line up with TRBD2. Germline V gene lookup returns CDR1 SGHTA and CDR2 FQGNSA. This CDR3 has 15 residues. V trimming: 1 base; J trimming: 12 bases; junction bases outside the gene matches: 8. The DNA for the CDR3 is TGTGCCAGCAGCTTAGATAGCGGGAGGGCCTTAGGGCAGTTCTTC. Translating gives CASSLDSGRALGQFF.

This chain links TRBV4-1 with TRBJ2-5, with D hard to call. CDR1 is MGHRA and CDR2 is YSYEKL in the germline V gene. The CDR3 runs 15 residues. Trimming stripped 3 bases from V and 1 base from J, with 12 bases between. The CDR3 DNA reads TGCGCCAGCAGCCACGCCGGAAGGAGCCAAGAGACCCAGTACTTC. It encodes CASSHAGRSQETQYF.

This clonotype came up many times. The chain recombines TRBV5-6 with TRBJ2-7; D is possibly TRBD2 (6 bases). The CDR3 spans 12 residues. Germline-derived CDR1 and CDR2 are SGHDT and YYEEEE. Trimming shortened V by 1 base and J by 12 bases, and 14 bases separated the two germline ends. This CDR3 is CASSLTSGESYF. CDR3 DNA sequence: TGTGCCAGCAGCTTGACCTCGGGAGAGTCGTACTTC. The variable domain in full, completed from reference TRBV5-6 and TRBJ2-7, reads DAGVTQSPTHLIKTRGQQVTLRCSPKSGHDTVSWYQQALGQGPQFIFQYYEEEERQRGNFPDRFSGHQFPNYSSELNVNALLLGDSALYLCASSLTSGESYFGPGTRLTVT.

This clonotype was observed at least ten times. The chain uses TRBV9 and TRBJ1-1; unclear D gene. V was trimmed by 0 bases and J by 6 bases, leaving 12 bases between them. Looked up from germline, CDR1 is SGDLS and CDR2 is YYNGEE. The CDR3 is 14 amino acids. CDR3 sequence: CASSVGWAVPEAFF. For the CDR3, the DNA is TGTGCCAGCAGCGTAGGATGGGCCGTCCCTGAAGCTTTCTTT. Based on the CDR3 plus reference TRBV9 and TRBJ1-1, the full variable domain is DSGVTQTPKHLITATGQRVTLRCSPRSGDLSVYWYQQSLDQGLQFLIQYYNGEERAKGNILERFSAQQFPDLHSELNLSSLELGDSALYFCASSVGWAVPEAFFGQGTRLTVV.

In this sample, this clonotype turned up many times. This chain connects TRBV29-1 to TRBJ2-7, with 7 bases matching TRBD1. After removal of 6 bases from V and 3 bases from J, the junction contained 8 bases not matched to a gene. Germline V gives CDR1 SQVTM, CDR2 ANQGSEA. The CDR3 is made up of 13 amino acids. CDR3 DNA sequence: TGCAGCGTCACCACCGGGACAGTCTACGAGCAGTACTTC. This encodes CSVTTGTVYEQYF.

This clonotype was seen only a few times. The CDR3 sequence: CASSGGQGRGYTF. CDR3 DNA sequence: TGTGCCAGCAGCGGAGGACAGGGTCGCGGCTACACCTTC. The chain has TRBV7-9 and TRBJ1-2; 8 bases map to TRBD1. Trimming took 5 bases from V and 8 from J; bases not matched to a gene: 7. The germline V gene encodes CDR1 SEHNR and CDR2 FQNEAQ (reference sequence). The CDR3 spans 13 residues.

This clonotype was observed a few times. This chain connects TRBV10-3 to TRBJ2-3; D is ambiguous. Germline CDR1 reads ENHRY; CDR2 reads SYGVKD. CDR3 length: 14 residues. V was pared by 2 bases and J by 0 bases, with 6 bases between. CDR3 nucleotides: TGTGCCATCAGTGAGGACGCTAGCACAGATACGCAGTATTTT. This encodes CAISEDASTDTQYF.

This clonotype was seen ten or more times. The chain's CDR3 is CASNPQGIGYGYTF. CDR3 sequence (DNA): TGTGCCAGCAACCCACAGGGGATCGGCTATGGCTACACCTTC. The rearrangement joins TRBV12-3 or TRBV12-4 to TRBJ1-2; TRBD1 agrees at 7 bases. V gave up 7 bases and J gave up 4 bases; unmatched junction bases: 9. The CDR3 has 14 residues.

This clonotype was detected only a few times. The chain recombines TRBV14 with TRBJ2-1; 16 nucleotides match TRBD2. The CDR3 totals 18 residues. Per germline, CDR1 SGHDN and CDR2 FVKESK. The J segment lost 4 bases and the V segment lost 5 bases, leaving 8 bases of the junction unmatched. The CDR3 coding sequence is TGTGCCAGCAGCGGGACTAGCGGGAGGGCCCGGCTTTACAATGAGCAGTTCTTC. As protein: CASSGTSGRARLYNEQFF.

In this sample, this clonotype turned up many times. The CDR3 is CASSQGGTGGYTF. The CDR3 bases are TGTGCCAGCAGCCAAGGGGGAACCGGAGGCTACACCTTC. This chain uses TRBV9 with TRBJ1-2; weak D call: TRBD1 (6 bases). V lost 4 bases, J lost 8 bases, and 15 bases lay in between. The CDR3 has 13 residues. Germline CDR1 reads SGDLS; CDR2 reads YYNGEE.